These T cell receptor beta chains were read from a single sample in a study of T cell responses to AZD1222 COVID-19 vaccine. Profiling relied on immunoSEQ multiplex PCR, and the TCRdb table lists in-frame clones only, not all of them. The sample carries 85,000 or so clones, about 82% recorded once. The sample here was peripheral blood, taken 28 days after the second AZD1222 dose. The receptors come from an adult who received the AZD1222 COVID-19 vaccine. Both conserved end residues are part of each CDR3. Fields, in order: V gene, D gene, clone size, J gene, CDR3 protein, CDR3 DNA. D genes are given only for firm matches. Expanded clones are given a class, and other clones once, few, many or no size at all.

v_call: TRBV7-7
d_call: .
clone_size: .
j_call: TRBJ2-3
cdr3_aa: CASSLDGVGLSTDTQYF
cdr3_nt: TGTGCTAGCAGCTTAGACGGGGTCGGGCTGAGCACAGATACGCAGTATTTT

v_call: TRBV5-4
d_call: .
clone_size: .
j_call: TRBJ1-1
cdr3_aa: CATVNRWGGTEAFF
cdr3_nt: TGTGCCACTGTTAACAGGTGGGGGGGCACTGAAGCTTTCTTT

v_call: TRBV3-1/TRBV3-2
d_call: .
clone_size: .
j_call: TRBJ2-1
cdr3_aa: CASHVGDGPWNEQFF
cdr3_nt: TGTGCCAGCCACGTCGGGGACGGCCCTTGGAATGAGCAGTTCTTC

v_call: TRBV4-3
d_call: .
clone_size: .
j_call: TRBJ1-5
cdr3_aa: CASSQDKRSNQPQHF
cdr3_nt: TGCGCCAGCAGCCAAGATAAGAGAAGCAATCAGCCCCAGCATTTT

v_call: TRBV7-8
d_call: .
clone_size: .
j_call: TRBJ1-3
cdr3_aa: CASSLGRTGGNTIYF
cdr3_nt: TGTGCCAGCAGCTTAGGGAGGACCGGAGGAAACACCATATATTTT

v_call: TRBV5-1
d_call: TRBD2
clone_size: few
j_call: TRBJ2-3
cdr3_aa: CASSARTSGPSSSTDTQYF
cdr3_nt: TGCGCCAGCAGCGCCCGGACTAGCGGGCCCTCATCTAGCACAGATACGCAGTATTTT

v_call: TRBV5-5
d_call: .
clone_size: .
j_call: TRBJ1-6
cdr3_aa: CASSFAPLFRGENSPLHF
cdr3_nt: TGTGCCAGCAGCTTCGCCCCACTCTTCAGGGGTGAAAATTCACCCCTCCACTTT

v_call: TRBV19
d_call: .
clone_size: .
j_call: TRBJ2-7
cdr3_aa: CASSRSLGQTSSYEQYF
cdr3_nt: TGTGCCAGTAGTAGATCCCTCGGACAGACCAGCTCCTACGAGCAGTACTTC

v_call: TRBV10-1
d_call: .
clone_size: .
j_call: TRBJ1-2
cdr3_aa: CASSEFEGPYGYTF
cdr3_nt: TGCGCCAGCAGTGAGTTTGAGGGTCCCTATGGCTACACCTTC

v_call: TRBV10-2
d_call: .
clone_size: few
j_call: TRBJ2-2
cdr3_aa: CASGRRDSSLGELFF
cdr3_nt: TGCGCCAGCGGCCGCCGGGACTCCTCACTCGGGGAGCTGTTTTTT

v_call: TRBV5-1
d_call: .
clone_size: .
j_call: TRBJ1-3
cdr3_aa: CASNPGNGNTIYF
cdr3_nt: TGCGCCTCCAACCCGGGAAATGGAAACACCATATATTTT

v_call: TRBV7-3
d_call: TRBD2
clone_size: .
j_call: TRBJ2-1
cdr3_aa: CASSASGRVSEQFF
cdr3_nt: TGTGCCAGCAGCGCTAGCGGGAGGGTTTCTGAGCAGTTCTTC

v_call: TRBV9
d_call: .
clone_size: .
j_call: TRBJ2-2
cdr3_aa: CASSVGLITGELFF
cdr3_nt: TGTGCCAGCAGCGTAGGTTTAATTACCGGGGAGCTGTTTTTT

v_call: TRBV5-1
d_call: TRBD2
clone_size: .
j_call: TRBJ2-7
cdr3_aa: CASSPGGWATYEQYF
cdr3_nt: TGCGCCAGCAGCCCGGGAGGTTGGGCTACCTACGAGCAGTACTTC

v_call: TRBV5-5
d_call: .
clone_size: .
j_call: TRBJ2-7
cdr3_aa: CASSQMLQELTYEQYF
cdr3_nt: TGTGCCAGCAGCCAAATGTTACAGGAGCTAACCTACGAGCAGTACTTC

v_call: TRBV7-2
d_call: .
clone_size: .
j_call: TRBJ2-7
cdr3_aa: CASSIQETYEQYF
cdr3_nt: TGTGCCAGCAGCATTCAGGAAACCTACGAGCAGTACTTC

v_call: TRBV7-2
d_call: TRBD2
clone_size: .
j_call: TRBJ2-7
cdr3_aa: CASSRTSGTYEQYF
cdr3_nt: TGTGCCAGCAGCAGGACTAGCGGGACCTACGAGCAGTACTTC

v_call: TRBV5-4
d_call: .
clone_size: .
j_call: TRBJ2-7
cdr3_aa: CASSSQHEQYF
cdr3_nt: TGTGCCAGCAGCTCGCAACACGAGCAGTACTTC

v_call: TRBV27
d_call: TRBD1
clone_size: .
j_call: TRBJ1-1
cdr3_aa: CASSGTGWGNTEAFF
cdr3_nt: TGTGCCAGCAGTGGGACAGGATGGGGGAACACTGAAGCTTTCTTT

v_call: TRBV5-6
d_call: TRBD1
clone_size: few
j_call: TRBJ1-2
cdr3_aa: CASSTVRTGVNYGYTF
cdr3_nt: TGTGCCAGCAGCACCGTCCGGACAGGGGTGAACTATGGCTACACCTTC